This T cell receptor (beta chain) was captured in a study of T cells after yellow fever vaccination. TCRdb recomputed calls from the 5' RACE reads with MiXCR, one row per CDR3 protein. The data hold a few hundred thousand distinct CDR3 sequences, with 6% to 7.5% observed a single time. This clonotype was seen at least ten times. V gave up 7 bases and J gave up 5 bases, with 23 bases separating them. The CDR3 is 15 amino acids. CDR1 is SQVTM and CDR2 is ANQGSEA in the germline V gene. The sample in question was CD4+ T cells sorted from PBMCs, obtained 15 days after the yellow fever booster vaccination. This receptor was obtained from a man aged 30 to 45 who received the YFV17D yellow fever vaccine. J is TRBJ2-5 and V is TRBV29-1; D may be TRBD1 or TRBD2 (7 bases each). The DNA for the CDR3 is TGCAGCGCCGGGGGGAGGGGGCGAAGTGAGGAGACCCAGTACTTC. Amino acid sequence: CSAGGRGRSEETQYF.